Presented here are 27 T cell receptor beta chains from one specimen sequenced in a study of blood T cell repertoires in COVID-19. Generated by immunoSEQ multiplex PCR, the TCRdb table keeps only in-frame clones and is missing some. The sample consists of approximately 150,000 clones, about 84% of them appearing once. Sequencing input: PBMCs or T cells enriched from blood (not recorded which). The receptors were gathered from a middle-aged woman with acute COVID-19.

V gene TRBV20-1 combines with J gene TRBJ2-3; 10 bases map to TRBD2. CDR3 length equals 14 residues. With 3 bases clipped from V and 4 bases from J, the junction kept 4 bases outside the gene matches. CDR1 is DFQATT and CDR2 is SNEGSKA in the germline V gene (reference sequence). As DNA, the CDR3 is TGCAGTGCTAGTCTAGCGGGAGTGTCAGATACGCAGTATTTT. Its protein product is CSASLAGVSDTQYF.

The chain joins TRBV6-5 to TRBJ1-2, with TRBD1 matching over 11 bases. The CDR3 loop spans 14 amino acids. The V gene end was trimmed by 6 bases and the J gene end by 4 bases; junction bases not matched to a gene: 4. Germline CDR1 is MNHEY and CDR2 is SVGAGI. CDR3 sequence (DNA): TGTGCCAGCAGAGGGACAGGGGGTGGCTATGGCTACACCTTC. Encoded protein: CASRGTGGGYGYTF.

There are a few counts of this clone. The V gene is TRBV5-1, the J gene TRBJ2-3, with D perhaps matching TRBD2 (6 bases). V lost 4 bases, J lost 1 base, and 13 bases lay in between. This CDR3 comprises 15 residues. Germline CDR1 reads SGHRS; CDR2 reads YFSETQ. CDR3 sequence reads: CASSPGSSGTDTQYF. Written as DNA, the CDR3 is TGCGCCAGCAGCCCGGGGTCTAGCGGCACAGATACGCAGTATTTT.

This chain links TRBV9 with TRBJ2-3, with unresolved D. Trimming took off 3 bases at V and 0 bases at J, with 8 bases between the two ends. Germline CDR1 reads SGDLS; CDR2 reads YYNGEE. The CDR3 covers 14 residues. The CDR3 region is CASSGQSSTDTQYF. The CDR3 region has the DNA TGTGCCAGCAGCGGACAAAGTAGCACAGATACGCAGTATTTT. The full variable domain, rest sourced from reference TRBV9 and TRBJ2-3, is DSGVTQTPKHLITATGQRVTLRCSPRSGDLSVYWYQQSLDQGLQFLIQYYNGEERAKGNILERFSAQQFPDLHSELNLSSLELGDSALYFCASSGQSSTDTQYFGPGTRLTVL.

The chain is built from TRBV10-1 and TRBJ2-2; tentative D call: TRBD2 (5 bases). Trimming pared 4 bases from V and 1 base from J, leaving 10 bases between. The CDR3 spans 15 residues. Germline V CDR1 and CDR2: WNHNN, SYGVQD (reference sequence). The CDR3 region is CASSGERRNTGELFF. The DNA of the CDR3 is TGCGCCAGCAGTGGGGAGAGGCGGAACACCGGGGAGCTGTTTTTT.

This clone is a singleton in its sample. The CDR3 loop is CAIKPGDEVGYTF. In nucleotides, the CDR3 is TGTGCCATCAAGCCAGGGGACGAAGTAGGCTACACCTTC. V gene TRBV10-3 combines with J gene TRBJ1-2; D perhaps matches TRBD1 (6 bases). V was trimmed by 7 bases and J by 8 bases, leaving 17 bases between them. Germline CDR1 and CDR2: ENHRY and SYGVKD. CDR3 length: 13 amino acids.

This clone was found many times. This chain uses TRBV27 with TRBJ1-3; TRBD1 agrees at 7 bases. Germline CDR1 and CDR2: MNHEY and SMNVEV (reference sequence). The V and J ends lost 1 base and 3 bases, in that order; junction bases with no gene match: 0. This CDR3 region has 14 residues. CDR3 residues: CASSLYRGGNTIYF. CDR3 nucleotides: TGTGCCAGCAGTTTATACAGGGGTGGAAACACCATATATTTT.

Comments on this clone: One end of the junction fails to match germline, which may point to a read error. The V gene is TRBV12-3 or TRBV12-4, the J gene TRBJ1-5; TRBD1 is a possible D gene (5 bases). The CDR3 sequence is 12 residues long. CDR3 sequence (DNA): TGTGCCAGCAGTTTAAGGGGCGCCCGGATAATGTTT. Amino acids: CASSLRGARIMF.

The gene calls are TRBV6-1 and TRBJ2-4; D might be TRBD2 (5 bases). Germline assignment: CDR1 MNHNS and CDR2 SASEGT. The CDR3 runs to 13 residues. V lost 2 bases to trimming and J lost 8 bases, with 10 bases between them. The CDR3 loop reads CASSEKWGDIQYF. The DNA for the CDR3 is TGTGCCAGCAGTGAAAAGTGGGGAGACATTCAGTACTTC.

The chain couples TRBV19 to TRBJ1-2, with D possibly matching TRBD1 (6 bases). The CDR3 totals 15 residues. Trimming left V 6 bases short and J 8 bases short, with 22 bases between. The germline CDR1 and CDR2 sequences are LNHDA and SQIVND (reference sequence). The CDR3 DNA reads TGTGCCAGTAGGACTCCGGGACACCCATCGGGAGGCTACACCTTC. This sequence encodes CASRTPGHPSGGYTF.

The rearrangement joins TRBV4-1 to TRBJ2-3, with 10 bases fitting TRBD1. The germline CDR1 and CDR2 sequences are MGHRA and YSYEKL. CDR3 length: 17 amino acids. V lost 0 bases, J lost 4 bases, and 7 bases stayed unmatched. CDR3 amino acids: CASSQERTGGWADTQYF. CDR3 nucleotide sequence: TGCGCCAGCAGCCAAGAAAGGACAGGGGGATGGGCAGATACGCAGTATTTT.

The V and J genes are TRBV27 and TRBJ2-1; TRBD2 matches 14 bases. Germline lookup yields CDR1 MNHEY and CDR2 SMNVEV (reference sequence). Unmatched junction bases numbered 9, after V lost 6 bases and J lost 14 bases. This CDR3 contains 14 residues. CDR3 coding DNA: TGTGCCAGCAGGACAAGGACTAGCGGGAGGCCGGAGTTCTTC. Translation gives CASRTRTSGRPEFF.

This sequence joins TRBV7-8 and TRBJ1-1; 8 nucleotides align to TRBD1. CDR1 is SGHVS, CDR2 FQNEAQ, per germline. Germline trimming cut 5 bases from V and 8 bases from J; bases unmatched to any gene: 7. The CDR3 extends over 13 amino acids. CDR3 coding DNA: TGTGCCAGCAGCCCGGGACAGGTCCAAGAAGCTTTCTTT. This gives the protein CASSPGQVQEAFF.

This clone was seen a handful of times. The rearrangement links TRBV7-9 to TRBJ1-1; D is possibly TRBD1 (5 bases). This CDR3 region has 13 residues. Germline V gene lookup returns CDR1 SEHNR and CDR2 FQNEAQ (reference sequence). V lost 0 bases, J lost 14 bases, and 16 bases lay in between. CDR3 nucleotide sequence: TGTGCCAGCAGCTTAGCACAGGCACACCGTATGTTCTTT. Translation gives CASSLAQAHRMFF.

V and J are TRBV19 and TRBJ1-2, with TRBD1 identical over 10 bases. There are 17 residues in the CDR3. Germline CDR1 reads LNHDA; CDR2 reads SQIVND (reference sequence). J gave up 3 bases and V 2 bases, and 9 bases lay outside the gene matches. The CDR3 loop is CASSISPGQGGYYGYTF. DNA for the CDR3: TGTGCCAGTAGTATATCCCCTGGACAGGGGGGATACTATGGCTACACCTTC.

This clone has only one observation. The sample has other DNA sequences that encode this CDR3 too. This chain joins TRBV9 and TRBJ2-1, with D uncertain. Germline CDR1 SGDLS, CDR2 YYNGEE. This CDR3 contains 14 residues. V was pared by 0 bases and J by 5 bases, with 9 bases between. The CDR3 nucleotides are TGTGCCAGCAGCGTAGGACTTTCCGACAATGAGCAGTTCTTC. It encodes CASSVGLSDNEQFF.

The chain recombines TRBV4-2 with TRBJ2-1; maybe TRBD1 (6 bases). The CDR3 has 16 residues. The V end was cut by 4 bases, the J end by 0 bases, with 13 bases between. Per germline, CDR1 LGHNA and CDR2 YNFKEQ. The CDR3 DNA follows: TGTGCCAGCAGCCCTCGACAGGTGAGCTCCTACAATGAGCAGTTCTTC. Protein: CASSPRQVSSYNEQFF.

The chain uses TRBV7-3 and TRBJ2-3; 8 bases are a match to TRBD1. Per the germline V gene, CDR1 is SGHTA and CDR2 is FQGTGA. The CDR3 is made up of 13 amino acids. Trimming at V came to 5 bases and at J to 8 bases, leaving 6 bases not matched to a gene. The CDR3 region has the DNA TGTGCCAGCAGCACAGACAGGGGTCTTACGCAGTATTTT. Its protein is CASSTDRGLTQYF.

The genes are TRBV27 and TRBJ2-3; D ambiguous. CDR3 length: 13 residues. Germline CDR1 MNHEY, CDR2 SMNVEV (reference sequence). V gave up 3 bases and J gave up 2 bases, with 6 bases separating them. This CDR3 is CASSFRYTDTQYF. The CDR3 DNA reads as TGTGCCAGCAGTTTTCGGTACACAGATACGCAGTATTTT.

This rearrangement joins TRBV11-3 to TRBJ1-6; 7 bases line up with TRBD1. CDR1 is SGHNT and CDR2 is YENEEA in the germline V gene. V shed 5 bases and J 6 bases; nucleotides not matched to a gene: 4. The CDR3 contains 14 residues. DNA for the CDR3: TGTGCCAGCAGCGGGGGGACAGTTAATTCACCCCTCCACTTT. It translates to CASSGGTVNSPLHF.

The gene calls are TRBV11-3 and TRBJ2-5, with TRBD1 matching over 8 bases. The CDR3 consists of 14 residues. CDR1 SGHNT and CDR2 YENEEA come from the germline V gene. J lost 5 bases, V lost 5 bases, and 7 bases had no gene match. Here the CDR3 DNA reads TGTGCCAGCAGCATTGGACAGGGTATGGAGACCCAGTACTTC. As protein: CASSIGQGMETQYF. Full variable domain (outside the CDR3, taken from reference TRBV11-3 and TRBJ2-5): EAGVVQSPRYKIIEKKQPVAFWCNPISGHNTLYWYLQNLGQGPELLIRYENEEAVDDSQLPKDRFSAERLKGVDSTLKIQPAELGDSAVYLCASSIGQGMETQYFGPGTRLLVL.

This clone was counted once. The chain has TRBV7-9 and TRBJ1-1; D uncertain. Trimming took off 1 base at V and 10 bases at J, with 7 bases between the two ends. The germline V gene encodes CDR1 SEHNR and CDR2 FQNEAQ (reference sequence). This CDR3 has 11 residues. CDR3 protein: CASSLGWAAFF. CDR3 sequence (DNA): TGTGCCAGCAGCTTAGGCTGGGCAGCTTTCTTT.

This clone has more than one count but fewer than ten. This chain joins TRBV5-6 and TRBJ1-6; D is unclear. This CDR3 is built from 14 residues. V was pared by 5 bases and J by 10 bases, with 16 bases between. Per germline, CDR1 SGHDT and CDR2 YYEEEE. The DNA for the CDR3 is TGTGCCAGCAGTTCGGGGTTGTTTGGGTCACCCCTCCACTTT. It is translated as CASSSGLFGSPLHF.

This sequence joins TRBV3-1 (or the pseudogene TRBV3-2) and TRBJ2-1, with TRBD2 identical over 8 bases. V was clipped by 4 bases and J by 12 bases; unmatched bases: 5. CDR1 LGHDT and CDR2 YNNKEL come from the germline V gene (reference sequence). This CDR3 has 12 amino acids. As DNA, the CDR3 is TGTGCCAGCAGCCCTGCCGGGACTAGGCAGTTCTTC. This gives the protein CASSPAGTRQFF.

The gene calls are TRBV25-1 and TRBJ2-2, with TRBD1 matching over 8 bases. After removal of 7 bases from V and 5 bases from J, the junction contained 6 bases not matched to a gene. Germline loops: CDR1 MGHDK, CDR2 SYGVNS. The CDR3 is made up of 14 amino acids. CDR3 sequence: CASTRTGLTGELFF. CDR3 coding DNA: TGTGCCAGCACAAGGACAGGGCTTACCGGGGAGCTGTTTTTT.

This clone came up many times. The V call is TRBV5-1, the J call TRBJ2-2; 8 nucleotides agree with TRBD1. Losses at the gene ends were 3 bases for V and 2 bases for J; bases not matched to a gene: 6. The CDR3 consists of 16 residues. The V gene's germline CDR1 is SGHRS and CDR2 YFSETQ. The CDR3 sequence: CASSSTGAGNTGELFF. The CDR3, as DNA: TGCGCCAGCAGCTCGACAGGGGCGGGAAACACCGGGGAGCTGTTTTTT.

This clone showed up just once. The chain uses TRBV5-1 and TRBJ1-2; 9 nucleotides agree with TRBD1. V shed 4 bases, J shed 7 bases, and the junction held 8 bases outside the gene matches. The CDR3 sequence is 14 residues long. CDR1 and CDR2 (germline): SGHRS, YFSETQ. CDR3 region: CASSQGQGLSGYTF. In DNA form, the CDR3 reads TGCGCCAGCAGCCAGGGACAGGGTCTCTCTGGCTACACCTTC. The complete variable domain, with remaining parts taken from reference TRBV5-1 and TRBJ1-2, reads KAGVTQTPRYLIKTRGQQVTLSCSPISGHRSVSWYQQTPGQGLQFLFEYFSETQRNKGNFPGRFSGRQFSNSRSEMNVSTLELGDSALYLCASSQGQGLSGYTFGSGTRLTVV.